This note documents a single T cell receptor beta chain sequence. This sample was taken from a study of T cell changes during pregnancy in multiple sclerosis. Sequencing was performed with immunoSEQ multiplex PCR; in TCRdb, only in-frame clones are kept and a portion is missing. The table has roughly 70,000 clones, roughly 92% seen once. Germline lookup yields CDR1 MDHEN and CDR2 SYDVKM. This CDR3 comprises 13 residues. V shed 6 bases and J shed 0 bases, with 9 bases lying between them. This clonotype was sampled from a female donor with multiple sclerosis, enrolled in a pregnancy study. This sample comprised peripheral blood, obtained before pregnancy. The chain couples TRBV28 to TRBJ2-7; D unresolved. The CDR3 loop is CASRPGNSYEQYF. The CDR3 DNA reads TGTGCCAGCAGGCCAGGTAACTCCTACGAGCAGTACTTC.